A selection of T cell receptor beta chains follows, all from one sample in a study of technical replicates of blood from several donors. Data came from immunoSEQ multiplex PCR; TCRdb stores just in-frame clones and leaves some out. The sample lists tens of thousands of clones; about 93% were seen once. The sequenced sample consisted of T cells isolated from PBMCs. These receptors all stem from a human donor in good health. CDR3s include the opening cysteine and the closing phenylalanine or tryptophan. D genes are given only for firm matches. Size values are once, few and many counts, or a class for expanded clones, and some rows have none.

>TRBV11-3|NA|NA|TRBJ2-7
TGTGCCAGCAGCTCGACGGGGGGCGGCGAGCAGTACTTC
CASSSTGGGEQYF
>TRBV9|NA|TRBD1|TRBJ1-6
TGTGCCAGCAGCCTAAAGACAGGGCAACCCCTCCACTTT
CASSLKTGQPLHF
>TRBV11-1|once|NA|TRBJ2-2
TGTGCCAGCAGCAAAAGTAGGACAGAGACCGGGGAGCTGTTTTTT
CASSKSRTETGELFF
>TRBV7-2|NA|NA|TRBJ2-3
TGTGCCAGCAGCCCACGGACAGATACGCAGTATTTT
CASSPRTDTQYF
>TRBV6-5|NA|NA|TRBJ2-1
TGTGCCAGCAGTTACTCGGGCATTAATGAGCAGTTCTTC
CASSYSGINEQFF
>TRBV29-1|NA|TRBD2|TRBJ2-3
TGCAGCGTTCCCGCGGGGGGCGGCACAGATACGCAGTATTTT
CSVPAGGGTDTQYF
>TRBV6-6|NA|NA|TRBJ2-7
TGTGCCAGCAGTTATACGGGAGAGGGCGGCGAGCAGTACTTC
CASSYTGEGGEQYF
>TRBV7-9|NA|TRBD1|TRBJ2-1
TGTGCCATCGGGACAGTGAATAAGCAGTTCTTC
CAIGTVNKQFF
>TRBV6-5|NA|NA|TRBJ2-2
TGTGCCAGCAGTTACTCTCCAGGGTTGACGTCCGGGGAGCTGTTTTTT
CASSYSPGLTSGELFF
>TRBV10-3|NA|TRBD2|TRBJ2-3
TGTGCCATCAGTGAGTCGGCTCTAGCGGGGGGTCAGGCAGATACGCAGTATTTT
CAISESALAGGQADTQYF
>TRBV9|NA|NA|TRBJ2-2
TGTGCCAGCAGCTCAAGGGGAACCAACACCGGGGAGCTGTTTTTT
CASSSRGTNTGELFF
>TRBV11-2|NA|TRBD2|TRBJ2-1
TGTGCCAGCAGCTTAGGTCTACCGGGACTAGCGGCCCATGAGCAGTTCTTC
CASSLGLPGLAAHEQFF
>TRBV28|NA|NA|TRBJ2-7
TGTGCCAGCAGTTATCCCGGGAGCGAAGTTTACGAGCAGTACTTC
CASSYPGSEVYEQYF
>TRBV5-1|NA|NA|TRBJ1-2
TGCGCCAGCAGCACCGGGACACAGAACTATGGCTACACCTTC
CASSTGTQNYGYTF